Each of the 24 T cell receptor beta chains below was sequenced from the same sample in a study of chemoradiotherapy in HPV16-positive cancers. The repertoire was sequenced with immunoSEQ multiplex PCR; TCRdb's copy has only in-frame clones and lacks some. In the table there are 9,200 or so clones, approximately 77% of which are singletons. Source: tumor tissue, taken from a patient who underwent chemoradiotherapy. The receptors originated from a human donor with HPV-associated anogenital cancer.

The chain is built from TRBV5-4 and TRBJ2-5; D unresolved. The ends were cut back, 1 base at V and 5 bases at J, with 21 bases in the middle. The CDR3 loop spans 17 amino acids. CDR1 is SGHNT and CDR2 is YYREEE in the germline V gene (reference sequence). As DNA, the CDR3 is TGTGCCAGCAGCTTGCGCGGCGGTACAACACACGGGGAGACCCAGTACTTC. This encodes CASSLRGGTTHGETQYF.

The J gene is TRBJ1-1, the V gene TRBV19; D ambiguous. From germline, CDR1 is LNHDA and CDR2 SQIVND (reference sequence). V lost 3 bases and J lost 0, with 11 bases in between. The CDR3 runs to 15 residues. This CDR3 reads CASSIVHSVNTEAFF. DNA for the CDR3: TGTGCCAGTAGTATTGTTCACAGCGTGAACACTGAAGCTTTCTTT.

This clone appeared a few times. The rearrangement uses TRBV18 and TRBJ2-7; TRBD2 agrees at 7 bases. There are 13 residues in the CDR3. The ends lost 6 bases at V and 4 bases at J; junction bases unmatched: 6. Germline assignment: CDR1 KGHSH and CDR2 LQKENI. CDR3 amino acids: CASSQGTKYEQYV. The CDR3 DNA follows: TGTGCCAGCTCTCAAGGGACTAAATACGAGCAGTACGTC.

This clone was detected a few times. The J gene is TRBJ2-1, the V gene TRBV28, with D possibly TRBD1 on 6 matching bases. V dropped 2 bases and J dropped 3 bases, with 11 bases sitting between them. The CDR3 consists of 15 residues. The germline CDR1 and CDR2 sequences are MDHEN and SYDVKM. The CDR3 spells CASSLPRGNYNEQFF. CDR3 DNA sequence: TGTGCCAGCAGTTTACCAAGGGGGAACTACAATGAGCAGTTCTTC.

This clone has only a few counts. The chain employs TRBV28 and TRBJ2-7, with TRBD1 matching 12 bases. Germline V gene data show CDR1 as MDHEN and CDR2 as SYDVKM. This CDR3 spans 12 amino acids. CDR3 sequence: CVTGQGALEQYF. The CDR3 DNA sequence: TGTGTAACGGGACAGGGGGCGCTGGAGCAGTACTTC.

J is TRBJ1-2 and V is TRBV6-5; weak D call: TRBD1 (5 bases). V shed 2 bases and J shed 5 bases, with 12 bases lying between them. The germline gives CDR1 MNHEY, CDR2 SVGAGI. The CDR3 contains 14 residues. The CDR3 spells CASSYGTGRYGYTF. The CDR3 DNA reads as TGTGCCAGCAGTTACGGGACCGGACGATATGGCTACACCTTC.

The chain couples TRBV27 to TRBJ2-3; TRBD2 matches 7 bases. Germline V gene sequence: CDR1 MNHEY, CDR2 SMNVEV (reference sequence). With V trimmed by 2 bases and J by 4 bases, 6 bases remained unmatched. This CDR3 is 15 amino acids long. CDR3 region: CASSLRTSQPDTQYF. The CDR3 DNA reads TGTGCCAGCAGTTTAAGGACTAGTCAGCCAGATACGCAGTATTTT.

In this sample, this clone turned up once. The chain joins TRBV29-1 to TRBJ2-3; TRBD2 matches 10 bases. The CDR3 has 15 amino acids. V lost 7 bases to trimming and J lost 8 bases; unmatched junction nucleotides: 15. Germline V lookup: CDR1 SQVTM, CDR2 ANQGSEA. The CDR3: CSATLAGVGLGTQYF. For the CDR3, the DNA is TGCAGCGCAACGCTAGCGGGGGTTGGGTTGGGTACGCAGTATTTT.

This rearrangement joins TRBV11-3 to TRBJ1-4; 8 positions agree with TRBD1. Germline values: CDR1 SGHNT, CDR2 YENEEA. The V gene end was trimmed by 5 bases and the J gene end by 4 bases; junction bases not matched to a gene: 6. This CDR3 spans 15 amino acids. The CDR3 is CASSPRTGLNEKLFF. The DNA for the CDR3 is TGTGCCAGCAGCCCCAGGACAGGGCTTAATGAAAAACTGTTTTTT.

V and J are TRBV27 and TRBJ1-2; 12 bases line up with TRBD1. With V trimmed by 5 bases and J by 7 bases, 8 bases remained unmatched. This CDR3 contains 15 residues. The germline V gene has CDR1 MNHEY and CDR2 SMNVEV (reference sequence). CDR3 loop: CASSLTGTGGSGYTF. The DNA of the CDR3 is TGTGCCAGCAGTCTAACCGGGACAGGGGGCAGTGGCTACACCTTC.

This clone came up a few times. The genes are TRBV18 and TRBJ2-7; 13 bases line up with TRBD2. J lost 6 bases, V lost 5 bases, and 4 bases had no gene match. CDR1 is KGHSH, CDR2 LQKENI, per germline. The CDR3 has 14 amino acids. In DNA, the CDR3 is TGTGCCAGCTCAGGACTAGCGGGAGATGGCGAGCAGTACTTC. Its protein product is CASSGLAGDGEQYF.

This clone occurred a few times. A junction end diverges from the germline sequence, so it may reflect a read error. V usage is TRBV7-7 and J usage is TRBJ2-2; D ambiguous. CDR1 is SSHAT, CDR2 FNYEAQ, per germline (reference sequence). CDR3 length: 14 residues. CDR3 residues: CASSPTQATGELFF. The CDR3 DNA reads TGTGCTAGCAGCCCTACCCAGGCGACCGGGGAGCTGTTTTTT.

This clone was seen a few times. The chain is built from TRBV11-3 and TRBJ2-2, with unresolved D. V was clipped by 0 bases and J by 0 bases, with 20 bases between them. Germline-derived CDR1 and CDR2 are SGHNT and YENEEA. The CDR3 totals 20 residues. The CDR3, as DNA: TGTGCCAGCAGCTTAGATTATTATATGATTTGGGGATCGAACACCGGGGAGCTGTTTTTT. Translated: CASSLDYYMIWGSNTGELFF.

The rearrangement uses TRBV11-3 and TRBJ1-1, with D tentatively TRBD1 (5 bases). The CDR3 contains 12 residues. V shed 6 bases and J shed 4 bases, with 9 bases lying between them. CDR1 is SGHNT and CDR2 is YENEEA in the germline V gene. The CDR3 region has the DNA TGTGCCAGCAGAGGGGCGGGCACTGAAGCTTTCTTT. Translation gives CASRGAGTEAFF.

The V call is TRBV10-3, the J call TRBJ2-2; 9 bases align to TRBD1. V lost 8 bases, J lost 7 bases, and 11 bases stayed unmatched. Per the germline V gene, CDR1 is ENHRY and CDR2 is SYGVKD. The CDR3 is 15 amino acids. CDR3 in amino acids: CAIRPGQGYVGELFF. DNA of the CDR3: TGTGCCATCCGACCGGGACAGGGATATGTCGGGGAGCTGTTTTTT.

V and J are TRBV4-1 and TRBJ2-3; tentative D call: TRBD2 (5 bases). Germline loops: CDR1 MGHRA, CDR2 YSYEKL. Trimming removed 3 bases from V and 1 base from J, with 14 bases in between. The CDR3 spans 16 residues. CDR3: CASSHREATGTDTQYF. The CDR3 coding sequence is TGCGCCAGCAGCCATCGGGAAGCCACAGGCACAGATACGCAGTATTTT.

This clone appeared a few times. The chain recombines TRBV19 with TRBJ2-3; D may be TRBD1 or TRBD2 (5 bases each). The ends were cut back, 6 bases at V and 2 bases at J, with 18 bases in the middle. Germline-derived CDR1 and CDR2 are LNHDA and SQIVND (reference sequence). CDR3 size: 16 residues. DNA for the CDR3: TGTGCCAGTAGCCTCTCGGGACGATCACTCACAGATACGCAGTATTTT. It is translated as CASSLSGRSLTDTQYF.

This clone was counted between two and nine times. The CDR3 nucleotides read TGCGCCAGCAGTGTGAGCAGGGGGTATGGCTACACCTTC. Protein sequence: CASSVSRGYGYTF. The V and J genes are TRBV10-1 and TRBJ1-2, with 7 bases lining up with TRBD1. Unmatched junction bases numbered 4, after V lost 4 bases and J lost 5 bases. This CDR3 region has 13 residues. Germline values: CDR1 WNHNN, CDR2 SYGVQD (reference sequence).

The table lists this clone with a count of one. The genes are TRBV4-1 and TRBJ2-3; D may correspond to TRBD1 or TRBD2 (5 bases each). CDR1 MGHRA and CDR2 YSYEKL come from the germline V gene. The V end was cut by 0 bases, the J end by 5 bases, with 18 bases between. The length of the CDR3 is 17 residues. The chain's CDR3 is CASSQDVGASRGDTQYF. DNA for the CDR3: TGCGCCAGCAGCCAAGATGTCGGGGCTTCTCGGGGAGATACGCAGTATTTT.

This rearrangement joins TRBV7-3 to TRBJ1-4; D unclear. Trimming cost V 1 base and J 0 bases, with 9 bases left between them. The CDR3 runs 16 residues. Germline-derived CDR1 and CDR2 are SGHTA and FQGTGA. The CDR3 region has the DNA TGTGCCAGCAGCTTAAACCCCCCTGCAACTAATGAAAAACTGTTTTTT. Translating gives CASSLNPPATNEKLFF.

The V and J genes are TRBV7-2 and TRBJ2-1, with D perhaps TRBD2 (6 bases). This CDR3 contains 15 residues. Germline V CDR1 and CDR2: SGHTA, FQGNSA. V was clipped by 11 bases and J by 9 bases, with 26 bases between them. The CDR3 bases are TGTGCCGGGATTGGGGTCAGCGGGCGAACGGGTGAGCAGTTCTTC. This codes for CAGIGVSGRTGEQFF.

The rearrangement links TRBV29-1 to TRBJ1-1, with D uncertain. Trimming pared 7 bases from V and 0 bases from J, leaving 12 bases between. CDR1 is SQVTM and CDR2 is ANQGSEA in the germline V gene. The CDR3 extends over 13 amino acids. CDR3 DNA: TGCAGCGCCCAAGCCTCTATGAACACTGAAGCTTTCTTT. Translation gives CSAQASMNTEAFF.

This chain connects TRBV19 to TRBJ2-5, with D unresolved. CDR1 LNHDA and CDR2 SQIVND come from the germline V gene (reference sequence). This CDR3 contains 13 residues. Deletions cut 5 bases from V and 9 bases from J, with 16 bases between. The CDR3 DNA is TGTGCCAGTAGTTATCTAAGTGGCGAAGCCCAGTACTTC. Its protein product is CASSYLSGEAQYF.

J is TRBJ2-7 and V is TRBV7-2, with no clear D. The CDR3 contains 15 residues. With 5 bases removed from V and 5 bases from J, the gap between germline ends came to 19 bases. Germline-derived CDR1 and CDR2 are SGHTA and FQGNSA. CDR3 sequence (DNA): TGTGCCAGCAGCCAGAGACGGGCCGCGCTCCACGAGCAGTACGTC. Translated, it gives CASSQRRAALHEQYV.